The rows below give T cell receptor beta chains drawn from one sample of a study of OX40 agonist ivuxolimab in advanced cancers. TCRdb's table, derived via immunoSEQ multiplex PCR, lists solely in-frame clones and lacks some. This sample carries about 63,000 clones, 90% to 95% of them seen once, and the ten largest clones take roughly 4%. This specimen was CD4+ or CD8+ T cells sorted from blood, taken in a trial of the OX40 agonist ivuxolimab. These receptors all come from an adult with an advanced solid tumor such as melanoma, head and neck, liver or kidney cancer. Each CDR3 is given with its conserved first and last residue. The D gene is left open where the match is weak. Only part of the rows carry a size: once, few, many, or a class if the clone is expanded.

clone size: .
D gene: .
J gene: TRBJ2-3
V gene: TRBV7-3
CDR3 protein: CASSFSPETLTDTQYF
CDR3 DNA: TGTGCCAGCAGCTTTTCCCCGGAAACGCTCACAGATACGCAGTATTTT

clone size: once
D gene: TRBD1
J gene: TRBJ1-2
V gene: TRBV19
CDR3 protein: CASSKGASGYTF
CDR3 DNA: TGTGCCAGTAGTAAGGGGGCATCTGGCTACACCTTC

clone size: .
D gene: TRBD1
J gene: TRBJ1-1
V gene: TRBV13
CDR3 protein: CASSLATTGGNTEAFF
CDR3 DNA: TGTGCCAGCAGCTTAGCGACGACAGGGGGCAACACTGAAGCTTTCTTT

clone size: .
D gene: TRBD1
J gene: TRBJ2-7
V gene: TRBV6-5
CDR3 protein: CASSYSTGTVRHEQYF
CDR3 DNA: TGTGCCAGCAGTTACTCCACCGGGACAGTCCGACACGAGCAGTACTTC

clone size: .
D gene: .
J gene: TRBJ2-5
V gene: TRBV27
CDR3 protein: CASSLSNEETQYF
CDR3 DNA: TGTGCCAGCAGTTTATCGAACGAAGAGACCCAGTACTTC

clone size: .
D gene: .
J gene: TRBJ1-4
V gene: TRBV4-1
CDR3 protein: CASSQDTNSYEKLFF
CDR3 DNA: TGCGCCAGCAGCCAAGATACAAATTCATATGAAAAACTGTTTTTT

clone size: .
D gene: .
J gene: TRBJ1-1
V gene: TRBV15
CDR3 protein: CATSRITENTEAFF
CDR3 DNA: TGTGCCACCAGCAGGATTACAGAGAACACTGAAGCTTTCTTT

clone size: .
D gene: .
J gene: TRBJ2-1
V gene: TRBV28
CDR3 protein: CASSLNQEGLRNEQFF
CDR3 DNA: TGTGCCAGCAGTTTGAATCAGGAAGGCCTGCGGAATGAGCAGTTCTTC

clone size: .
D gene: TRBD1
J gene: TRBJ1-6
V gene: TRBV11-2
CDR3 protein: CASSSTGTGVDSPLHF
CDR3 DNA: TGTGCCAGCAGCTCGACAGGGACAGGGGTGGATTCACCCCTCCACTTT

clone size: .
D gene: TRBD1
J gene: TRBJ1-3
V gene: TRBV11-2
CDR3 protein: CASSLGFQDRERSGNTIYF
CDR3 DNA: TGTGCCAGCAGCTTAGGGTTCCAGGACAGGGAACGATCTGGAAACACCATATATTTT

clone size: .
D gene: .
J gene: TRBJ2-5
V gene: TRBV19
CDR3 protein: CASSIDLRQGRKTQYF
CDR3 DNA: TGTGCCAGTAGTATAGATCTTAGGCAGGGTAGGAAGACCCAGTACTTC

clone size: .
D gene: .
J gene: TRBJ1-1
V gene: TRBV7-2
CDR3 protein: CASSYMNTEAFF
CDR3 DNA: TGTGCCAGCAGCTACATGAACACTGAAGCTTTCTTT

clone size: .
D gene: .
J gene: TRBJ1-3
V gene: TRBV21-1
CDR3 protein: CASSTGRGGFGNTIYF
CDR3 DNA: TGTGCCAGCAGCACGGGACGGGGGGGCTTTGGAAACACCATATATTTT

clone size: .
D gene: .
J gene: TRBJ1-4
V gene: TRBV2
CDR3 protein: CAIHRDRGNEKLFF
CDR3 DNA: TGTGCCATTCACCGGGACCGGGGGAATGAAAAACTGTTTTTT

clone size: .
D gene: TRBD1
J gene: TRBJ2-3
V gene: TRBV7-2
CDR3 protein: CASSSDRFTDTQYF
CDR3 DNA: TGTGCCAGCAGCTCGGACAGGTTCACAGATACGCAGTATTTT

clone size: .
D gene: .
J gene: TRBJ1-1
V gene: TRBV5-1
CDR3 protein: CASSLAQGGTEAFF
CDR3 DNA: TGCGCCAGCAGCTTGGCGCAGGGCGGTACTGAAGCTTTCTTT

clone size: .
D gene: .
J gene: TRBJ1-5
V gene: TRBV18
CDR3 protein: CASSPGDNQPQHF
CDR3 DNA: TGTGCCAGCTCACCAGGGGACAATCAGCCCCAGCATTTT

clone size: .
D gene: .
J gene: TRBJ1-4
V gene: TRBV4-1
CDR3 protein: CASSQEPSGEKLFF
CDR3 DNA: TGCGCCAGCAGCCAAGAACCCAGTGGGGAAAAACTGTTTTTT

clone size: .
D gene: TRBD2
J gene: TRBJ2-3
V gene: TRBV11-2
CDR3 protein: CASRHIGGEREVTDTQYF
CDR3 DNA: TGTGCCAGCAGACATATTGGGGGCGAGCGGGAGGTCACAGATACGCAGTATTTT

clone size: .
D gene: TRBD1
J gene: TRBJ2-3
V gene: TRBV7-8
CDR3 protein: CASSSLQGGTDTQYF
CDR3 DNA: TGTGCCAGCAGCTCTCTGCAGGGGGGCACAGATACGCAGTATTTT

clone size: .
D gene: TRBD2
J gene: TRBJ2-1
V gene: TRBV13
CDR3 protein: CASSEDSSGTSFGQQYNEQFF
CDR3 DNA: TGTGCCAGCAGCGAAGACAGCTCCGGGACTAGCTTTGGCCAACAATACAATGAGCAGTTCTTC

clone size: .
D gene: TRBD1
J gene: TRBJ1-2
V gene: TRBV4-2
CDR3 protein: CASSQEGGTAHYGYTF
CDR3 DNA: TGTGCCAGCAGCCAAGAGGGGGGGACAGCCCACTATGGCTACACCTTC

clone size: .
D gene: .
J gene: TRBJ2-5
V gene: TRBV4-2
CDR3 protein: CASSQPDLTETQYF
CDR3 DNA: TGTGCCAGCAGCCAGCCGGACCTGACCGAGACCCAGTACTTC

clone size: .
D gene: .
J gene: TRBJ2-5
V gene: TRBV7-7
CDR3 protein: CASSLVAEWETQYF
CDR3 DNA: TGTGCTAGCAGCTTAGTCGCTGAATGGGAGACCCAGTACTTC

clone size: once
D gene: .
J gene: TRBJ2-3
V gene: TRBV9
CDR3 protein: CASSLGTFPDTQYF
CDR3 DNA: TGTGCCAGCAGCCTTGGGACTTTCCCAGATACGCAGTATTTT

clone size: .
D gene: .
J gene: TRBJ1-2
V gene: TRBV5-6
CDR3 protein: CASSNPGTGLWGYTF
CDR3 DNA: TGTGCCAGCAGCAACCCCGGGACGGGACTTTGGGGCTACACCTTC

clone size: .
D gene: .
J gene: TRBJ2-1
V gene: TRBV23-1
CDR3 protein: CASSRVEGAGYNEQFF
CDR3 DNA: TGCGCCAGCAGTCGTGTGGAGGGGGCAGGCTACAATGAGCAGTTCTTC

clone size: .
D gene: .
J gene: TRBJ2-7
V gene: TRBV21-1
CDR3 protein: CASSKKRAYEQYF
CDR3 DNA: TGTGCCAGCAGCAAAAAACGAGCATACGAGCAGTACTTC

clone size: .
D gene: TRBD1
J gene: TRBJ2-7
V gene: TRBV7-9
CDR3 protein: CASSFNRGSNSYEQYF
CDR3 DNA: TGTGCCAGCAGCTTCAACAGGGGCTCGAATTCCTACGAGCAGTACTTC

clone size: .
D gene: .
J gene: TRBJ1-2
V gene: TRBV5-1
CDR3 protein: CASSLEWISTYGYTF
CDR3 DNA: TGCGCCAGCAGCTTGGAATGGATCAGCACCTATGGCTACACCTTC

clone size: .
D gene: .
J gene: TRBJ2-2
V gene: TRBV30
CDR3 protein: CAWSRGLNTGELFF
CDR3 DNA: TGTGCCTGGAGCCGGGGTCTTAACACCGGGGAGCTGTTTTTT

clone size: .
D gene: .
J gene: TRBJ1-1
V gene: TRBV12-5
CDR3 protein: CASGLGRGTEAFF
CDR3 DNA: TGTGCTAGTGGTTTGGGCAGGGGAACTGAAGCTTTCTTT

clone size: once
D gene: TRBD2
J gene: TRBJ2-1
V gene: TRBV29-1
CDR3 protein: CSALGASGSFYNEQFF
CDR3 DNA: TGCAGCGCCCTAGGGGCTAGCGGGAGTTTCTACAATGAGCAGTTCTTC

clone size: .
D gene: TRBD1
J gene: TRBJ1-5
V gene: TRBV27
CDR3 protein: CASSPQGAFDQPQHF
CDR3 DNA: TGTGCCAGCAGTCCTCAGGGGGCGTTTGATCAGCCCCAGCATTTT

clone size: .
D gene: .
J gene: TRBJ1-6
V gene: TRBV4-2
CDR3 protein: CASSQVIDSPLHF
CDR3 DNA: TGTGCCAGCAGCCAAGTCATCGATTCACCCCTCCACTTT

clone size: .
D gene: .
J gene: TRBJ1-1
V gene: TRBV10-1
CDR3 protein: CASASSLNTEAFF
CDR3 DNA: TGCGCCAGCGCGTCAAGCCTGAACACTGAAGCTTTCTTT

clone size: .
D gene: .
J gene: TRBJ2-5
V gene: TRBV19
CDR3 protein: CASSIQGRLGETQYF
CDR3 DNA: TGTGCCAGTAGTATACAGGGGAGGCTTGGGGAGACCCAGTACTTC

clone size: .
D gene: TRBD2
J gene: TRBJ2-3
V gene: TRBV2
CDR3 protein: CASSEGLAGSTDTQYF
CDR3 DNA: TGTGCCAGCAGTGAAGGGCTAGCGGGGAGCACAGATACGCAGTATTTT

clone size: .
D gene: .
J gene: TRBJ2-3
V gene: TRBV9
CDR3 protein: CASSVAWTASTDTQYF
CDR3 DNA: TGTGCCAGCAGCGTAGCTTGGACGGCCAGCACAGATACGCAGTATTTT

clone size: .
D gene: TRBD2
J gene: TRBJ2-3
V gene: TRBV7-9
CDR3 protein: CASSPGLARDLYF
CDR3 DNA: TGTGCCAGCAGCCCCGGACTAGCGCGAGATCTGTATTTT

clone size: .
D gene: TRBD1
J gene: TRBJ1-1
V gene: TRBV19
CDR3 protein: CASRLQGRNTEAFF
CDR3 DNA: TGTGCCAGTAGGCTACAGGGGAGGAACACTGAAGCTTTCTTT

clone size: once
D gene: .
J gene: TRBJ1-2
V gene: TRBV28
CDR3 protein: CASSFRYQNYGYTF
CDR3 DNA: TGTGCCAGCAGTTTCCGTTACCAGAACTATGGCTACACCTTC

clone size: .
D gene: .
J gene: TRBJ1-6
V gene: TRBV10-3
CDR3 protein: CAIRQESYNSPLHF
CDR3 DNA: TGTGCCATCAGACAGGAATCCTATAATTCACCCCTCCACTTT

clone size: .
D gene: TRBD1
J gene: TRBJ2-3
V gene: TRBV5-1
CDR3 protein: CASSFLQGATDTQYF
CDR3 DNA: TGCGCCAGCAGTTTTCTACAGGGGGCAACAGATACGCAGTATTTT

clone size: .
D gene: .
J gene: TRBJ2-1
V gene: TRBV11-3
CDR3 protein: CASSSRQMTENNEQFF
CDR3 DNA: TGTGCCAGCAGCTCGAGACAAATGACAGAAAACAATGAGCAGTTCTTC

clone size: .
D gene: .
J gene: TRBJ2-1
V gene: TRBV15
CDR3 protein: CATSSPEGETYNEQFF
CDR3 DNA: TGTGCCACCAGCAGCCCGGAGGGGGAAACCTACAATGAGCAGTTCTTC